This T cell receptor beta chain was captured by sequencing in a study of regulatory T cells in long-lasting Graves disease (dated by TCRdb to about 2021). Notes on the research overall: Patients with newly diagnosed Graves' disease had been on antithyroid drugs for under 3 months. The study was registered as a clinical trial and conducted in China. A total of about 35 samples underwent TCR sequencing, from around 13 patients with persistent Graves' disease and about 20 patients with newly diagnosed Graves' disease. Patients with persistent Graves' disease were compared with patients with newly diagnosed Graves' disease using TCR sequencing and RNA sequencing of peripheral blood.

Broader findings and caveats from the paper: The small sample size was acknowledged by the authors as a limitation that may reduce accuracy. Persistent Graves' disease patients showed lower TCR Shannon entropy and fewer highly expanded clones than newly diagnosed patients, suggesting clonal expansion. Persistent patients shared more public clonotypes among themselves (2,741) than newly diagnosed patients did (roughly 920). Only the TCR beta chain was sequenced and analyzed. Preferential use of TRBV28, TRBJ1-2 and TRBJ2-5 was observed in persistent disease, whereas TRBV20-1 and TRBJ2-1 were favored in newly diagnosed disease. Peripheral blood alone was examined, since thyroid tissue, which constituted the primary lesion, could not be accessed.

Libraries were built with multiplex PCR. The sequencing machine was an Illumina HiSeq 4000. To build TCR beta libraries, CDR3 regions were amplified by Arm-PCR using iRepertoire HTBI primers. Gel purification was performed on PCR products prior to sequencing. Per the original workflow: Gene usage analysis of CDR3 amino acid clonotypes used the approximately 62 TRBV and about 15 TRBJ segments found across samples. Filtered high-quality paired reads were merged into contigs using COPE and FqMerger. BLAST was used to align contigs to the IMGT TRBV, TRBD and TRBJ reference genes, and CDR3 was defined following IMGT. Any clonotype with a frequency above 0.1% was counted as a highly expanded clone. Shannon entropy was used to measure repertoire diversity, and the Gini coefficient was used to measure V-J evenness. A clonotype was considered public if more than one individual shared it. TCRdb applied fastp at Q25 and MiXCR to the public reads, then kept only in-frame beta chains. Rows are combined by CDR3 protein, so each entry shows the most common genes and DNA. The V and J calls and clone size come from TCRdb's table, not from the authors' own analysis. A total of over 500,000 distinct CDR3 sequences appear in this sample, roughly 16% of them only once. The ten most abundant clones make up 12% of the sample.

V drops 5 bases and J drops 0 bases, leaving 8 bases in between. The CDR1 and CDR2 encoded by the germline V gene are SGHVS and FNYEAQ. CDR3 length: 14 amino acids, cysteine to phenylalanine. The entry retains the CDR3 DNA only, 42 bases that are in frame from base 1. Taken with the paper, the label for time point translates to: newly diagnosed GD, antithyroid drugs for less than 3 months. For both TCR sequencing and RNA sequencing, RNA was extracted from PBMCs in TRIzol. The diagnosis of Graves' disease was made according to American Thyroid Association guidelines. Recruitment of patients was carried out at an endocrinology department in Xi'an, China. Each patient gave about 8.1 milliliters of peripheral blood, collected in an EDTA anticoagulant tube. Ficoll Paque Plus density gradient separation was used to isolate PBMCs, and no further T cell sorting was done. An Agilent 2100 Bioanalyzer and agarose gel were used to check RNA quality, and a NanoDrop 2000 was used to measure RNA concentration.

As for this clonotype: This receptor's antigen is unknown. Per-base quality was not reported, and no clone a single base away is much larger than it.

The sample was also reused in another study, on T cells in Graves' hyperthyroidism and ophthalmopathy. Per that second paper: A patient counted as having stable Graves' hyperthyroidism if no progression to ophthalmopathy occurred over 18 months of follow-up. Hyperthyroidism patients were newly diagnosed, with disease duration under 2 months, and aged 18 to 65 years. Exclusion was applied to patients with uncontrolled infections, other autoimmune diseases, pregnancy or lactation. Diagnoses relied on clinical symptoms, serum thyroxine and TRAb, thyroid ultrasound and orbital computed tomography. The TCR CDR3 was subjected to a first round of RT-PCR using the HTBI primer set and the Qiagen OneStep RT-PCR kit. Most expanded thyroid clonotypes (frequency above 0.001) were also detected in blood, a finding suggesting that blood repertoires may reflect thyroid immune responses. A 13 V-J signature model separated ophthalmopathy from stable hyperthyroidism, with around 90% sensitivity and roughly 82% specificity in cross-validation and 80%/75% in testing. In validation, the model predicted progression to ophthalmopathy with roughly 70% sensitivity and around 72% specificity, a median of approximately 6.5 months before onset. To identify distinguishing TCR V-J signatures, a discovery cohort of about a hundred patients was used, comprising 43 with Graves' ophthalmopathy and approximately 58 with stable Graves' hyperthyroidism. Prospective prediction of ophthalmopathy was tested in an independent validation cohort of about 19 hyperthyroidism patients and some 17 patients who later progressed to ophthalmopathy. The approximately 98 discovery patients were randomly divided into training and test sets at a 7:3 ratio. In addition, the study compared T-cell repertoires in thyroid tissue and in blood from six Graves' hyperthyroidism patients. Once sampling was done, hyperthyroidism patients were given methimazole at a starting dose of 30 mg daily, whereas ophthalmopathy patients were given high-dose intravenous methylprednisolone. A second multiplex PCR round built the libraries, followed by size selection and purification. Paired-end sequencing of the libraries was performed with 100 bp reads on an Illumina HiSeq2000. SOAPnuke was used to process the raw data, removing reads that contained adapters or uncalled bases, had a mean Phred below 15, or lacked an exact match to the constant primer or identifier. COPE v1.2.5 was used to merge high-quality paired reads, and clonotypes were defined as unique nucleotide sequences. MiTCR v1.1 was used to align clonotypes to the IMGT TRBV, TRBD and TRBJ reference segments. The analysis was restricted to V-J combinations with a frequency above 0.0001, which together covered 99.2% of the repertoires. A TCS score was defined as the ratio of F50 (clonal expansion) to E x V (chaos), with BLOSUM62-based TCRdist applied between CDR3 peptides within each V-J. Welch's t-statistics and random forest reduced 500 to 550 V-J features to 13, which were used in a naive Bayes classifier (R e1071). Sample size was not statistically predetermined, and blinding of investigators to group allocation was not performed. The paper describes TCR Vbeta CDR3 sequencing of some 130 peripheral blood samples, made up of some 42 ophthalmopathy patients, roughly 80 hyperthyroidism patients and some 17 progressor patients.

This sample comprised peripheral blood mononuclear cells (PBMCs), obtained at new diagnosis, from a patient treated with antithyroid drugs. The receptor was derived from a man aged 18-30 years with Graves disease. Donor details come from another sample of the same person, matched by shared clones. This receptor chain uses TRBV7-6 and TRBJ1-3; there is no confident call for the D gene. The CDR3 amino acid sequence is: CASSPWDSGNTIYF. The DNA sequence follows: TGTGCCAGCAGCCCCTGGGACTCTGGAAACACCATATATTTT.